This T cell receptor beta chain was sequenced for a study of T cell repertoires in cytomegalovirus infection (dated by TCRdb to 2018 to 2020). About the study as a whole: Because public TCR beta signatures pointed to carriage of CMV infection together with the matching HLA type, the HLA type of each donor mattered for the analysis. Points the paper makes about the study in general: In both this cohort and an independent cohort of several hundred donors, the cumulative frequency of public TCR beta family members distinguished carriers of CMV infection plus the relevant HLA type. The ex vivo response was dominated by HLA-C-restricted CMV-specific TCR beta clonotypes, which also provided the single most frequent clonotype in two of eight donors.

In its sample, this clonotype was seen a few times. No cognate antigen has been identified for it. Base qualities are not at hand, and no much larger clone is one base apart. The instrument was an Illumina HiSeq 1500. Using fastp at Q25 and MiXCR, TCRdb reprocessed the public reads and kept productive beta chains. Duplicate CDR3 protein sequences are folded into a single record with the most common DNA and genes. The sample table contains about 680,000 distinct CDR3 sequences; only one count was recorded for roughly a quarter of them. Around 8% of the sample is taken by the ten largest. The source material was CD8+ T cells from PBMCs. This receptor was identified in a human donor in good health (CMV status not recorded). Some clones in this sample may be carry-over from other donors' samples.

The nucleotide sequence is TGTGCCAGCAGCTTATCTTACGGTCTTAGCAATCAGCCCCAGCATTTT. It translates to CASSLSYGLSNQPQHF. The V and J genes are TRBV7-9 and TRBJ1-5, with the D gene call left open. A distance of 11 bases separates the germline ends of V and J, which lose 2 bases and 0 bases respectively. The germline V gene (reference sequence) yields SEHNR for CDR1 and FQNEAQ for CDR2. From its cysteine to its phenylalanine, the CDR3 spans 16 amino acids. The kept DNA is CDR3 alone, 48 bases in frame from the first base.